The rows below give T cell receptor beta chains drawn from one sample of a study of blood T cell repertoires in COVID-19. Clones were sequenced by immunoSEQ multiplex PCR, and TCRdb holds only the in-frame ones, with some missing. This sample has about 100,000 clones, with around 87% found just once. The specimen was peripheral blood. Receptors originate from a man aged 45-65 years with acute or convalescent COVID-19. Each CDR3 is given with its conserved first and last residue. A D gene is named only where the DNA matches it firmly. Clone sizes are given selectively: once, few, many, or a class where the clone is expanded.

V gene	J gene	clone size	D gene	CDR3 DNA	CDR3 protein
TRBV6-5	TRBJ2-2	once	-	TGTGCCAGCAGCTACGAGGCGTTGGGCACCGGGGAGCTGTTTTTT	CASSYEALGTGELFF
TRBV4-2	TRBJ2-1	once	TRBD2	TGTGCCAGCAGCCTCGGACTAGCGGAGATCTCCTACAATGAGCAGTTCTTC	CASSLGLAEISYNEQFF
TRBV28	TRBJ2-3	-	-	TGTGCCAGCAGCTTGACTGAAGATACGCAGTATTTT	CASSLTEDTQYF
TRBV25-1	TRBJ2-5	-	-	TGTGCCAGCAGTGACGCTGACCGGAGGCAAGAGACCCAGTACTTC	CASSDADRRQETQYF
TRBV7-2	TRBJ1-6	-	-	TGTGCCAGCAGCTCACGGCAGGGGAGTAATTCACCCCTCCACTTT	CASSSRQGSNSPLHF
TRBV11-3	TRBJ2-7	-	-	TGTGCCAGCAGCTTAGAGCGGGCTCCCCTTGGGGAGCAGTACTTC	CASSLERAPLGEQYF
TRBV11-2	TRBJ2-3	-	-	TGTGCCAGCAGCTTAGGGGTCGGGACTCGAACAGATACGCAGTATTTT	CASSLGVGTRTDTQYF
TRBV9	TRBJ2-5	-	TRBD2	TGTGCCAGCAGCGTAGCACTAGCGGGAGTCGGAGGCCAAGAGACCCAGTACTTC	CASSVALAGVGGQETQYF
TRBV15	TRBJ1-2	-	-	TGTGCCACCAGCAGAGGAGGGATGATTAACTATGGCTACACCTTC	CATSRGGMINYGYTF
TRBV10-2	TRBJ2-7	-	-	TGCGCCACCCTAGAGGTGGAACCCTACGAGCAGTACTTC	CATLEVEPYEQYF
TRBV7-6	TRBJ2-2	-	-	TGTGCCAGCAGCTTATACCCCGCCGGACAAACCACCGGGGAGCTGTTTTTT	CASSLYPAGQTTGELFF
TRBV6-5	TRBJ1-2	-	TRBD1	TGTGCCAGCAGGGTCTCCGGGACAGGGGGAGGTGGCTACACCTTC	CASRVSGTGGGGYTF
TRBV5-4	TRBJ2-1	-	TRBD1	TGTGCCAGCAGCTTTTACAGGGGGATCTACAATGAGCAGTTCTTC	CASSFYRGIYNEQFF
TRBV6-6	TRBJ2-1	few	-	TGTGCCAGCAGGACAGCTAGCTCCTACAATGAGCAGTTCTTC	CASRTASSYNEQFF
TRBV10-3	TRBJ2-3	once	TRBD1	TGTGCCATCAGTCGGGACAGGGGCACAGATACGCAGTATTTT	CAISRDRGTDTQYF
TRBV5-1	TRBJ2-3	-	-	TGCGCCAGCAGCTTGGCCATGGTAGCGGCCACAGATACGCAGTATTTT	CASSLAMVAATDTQYF
TRBV2	TRBJ2-3	-	TRBD2	TGTGCCGGAGATAGCGGGAGTCCAGATACGCAGTATTTT	CAGDSGSPDTQYF
TRBV5-4	TRBJ2-5	-	-	TGTGCCAGCAGCTTGGAGGTAGGGGGAGAGACCCAGTACTTC	CASSLEVGGETQYF
TRBV19	TRBJ1-1	-	-	TGTGCCAGTAGTATAGGGGTTTTCGGGTCCGGGATGATCACTGTAGCTTTCTTT	CASSIGVFGSGMITVAFF
TRBV27	TRBJ2-2	-	TRBD2	TGTGCCAGCAGGCTAGCGGGACGGAACACCGGGGAGCTGTTTTTT	CASRLAGRNTGELFF
TRBV10-1	TRBJ2-3	once	TRBD2	TGCGCCAGCGGGACTAGCGGTACAGATACGCAGTATTTT	CASGTSGTDTQYF
TRBV29-1	TRBJ2-7	-	-	TGCAGCGTTGTCAGGGGCCAAAACGAGCAGTACTTC	CSVVRGQNEQYF
TRBV11-3	TRBJ2-7	-	-	TGTGCCAGCAGCTTAGGCGGTCTCGAGCAGTACTTC	CASSLGGLEQYF
TRBV7-9	TRBJ2-7	-	-	TGTGCCAGCAGCTTTCAGCGGTACGAGCAGTACTTC	CASSFQRYEQYF
TRBV24-1	TRBJ2-5	many	TRBD1	TGTGCCACCAGTGATATTCCGGACAGGAGAGGAGAGACCCAGTACTTC	CATSDIPDRRGETQYF
TRBV5-1	TRBJ2-7	many	TRBD1	TGCGCCAGCAGCTTGGAACAGGGGATCTACGAGCAGTACTTC	CASSLEQGIYEQYF
TRBV3-1/TRBV3-2	TRBJ2-7	-	-	TGTGCCAGCAGCCAGGGGAGGAGAACCTACGAGCAGTACTTC	CASSQGRRTYEQYF
TRBV6-5	TRBJ2-7	-	-	TGTGCCAGCAGTTACATGGGGGGCTACGAGCAGTACTTC	CASSYMGGYEQYF
TRBV10-1	TRBJ2-7	-	-	TGCGCCAGGCCAATCCAACCGAGGCAGGACTACGGGCAGTACTTC	CARPIQPRQDYGQYF
TRBV2	TRBJ1-5	few	-	TGTGCCAGCAGTGAAGCGCGTTATCAGCCCCAGCATTTT	CASSEARYQPQHF
TRBV28	TRBJ2-2	-	TRBD1	TGTGCCAGCAGGGGGAAGGACAGGGGGCTGGGCACCGGGGAGCTGTTTTTT	CASRGKDRGLGTGELFF
TRBV6-6	TRBJ2-7	-	-	TGTGCCAGCAGTTACACGTCGGGGAACGAGCAGTACTTC	CASSYTSGNEQYF
TRBV19	TRBJ1-3	-	-	TGTGCCAGCCGGACAGACGCCTCTGGAAACACCATATATTTT	CASRTDASGNTIYF
TRBV5-4	TRBJ1-6	-	-	TGTGCCAGCAGCTTGACAGGGCCGCGTTCACCCCTCCACTTT	CASSLTGPRSPLHF
TRBV28	TRBJ1-1	-	TRBD1	TGTGCCAGCAGTGGACAGGGGGCGGCCACTGAAGCTTTCTTT	CASSGQGAATEAFF
TRBV25-1	TRBJ2-7	-	-	TGTGCCAGCAGTGCAGGGGACGGCTACGAGCAGTACTTC	CASSAGDGYEQYF
TRBV9	TRBJ2-5	-	-	TGTGCCAGCACAACCACGGCGACTGGGGAGACCCAGTACTTC	CASTTTATGETQYF
TRBV4-1	TRBJ2-7	-	-	TGCGCCAGCAGCCAGTACACAGAGTCCTACGAGCAGTACTTC	CASSQYTESYEQYF
TRBV5-1	TRBJ2-5	-	TRBD1	TGCGCCAGCAGCCCCCAACCGACAGGGCTCCAAGAGACCCAGTACTTC	CASSPQPTGLQETQYF
TRBV28	TRBJ1-3	-	-	TGTGCCAGCACCAACTCCGGTTGGGCAACTGGAAACACCATATATTTT	CASTNSGWATGNTIYF
TRBV11-2	TRBJ2-1	-	TRBD2	TGTGCCAGCAGCTTCCGCGGGGGGGGAGACAATGAGCAGTTCTTC	CASSFRGGGDNEQFF
TRBV19	TRBJ1-1	-	TRBD1	TGTGCCAGTAGTATACCGACAGGGACTGAAGCTTTCTTT	CASSIPTGTEAFF
TRBV6-5	TRBJ2-7	-	-	TGTGCCAGCAGCGTGACAGGGGAGGGCTACGAGCAGTACTTC	CASSVTGEGYEQYF
TRBV18	TRBJ1-1	-	-	TGTGCCAGCTCACCAATGGGGGCGGCGAACACTGAAGCTTTCTTT	CASSPMGAANTEAFF
TRBV11-2	TRBJ1-6	-	TRBD1	TGTGCCAGCAGCCCACAGGGGCCCCTTAGCAATTCACCCCTCCACTTT	CASSPQGPLSNSPLHF
TRBV19	TRBJ1-1	-	-	TGTGCCACTGAGGGGGTTTCCACTGAAGCTTTCTTT	CATEGVSTEAFF
TRBV28	TRBJ2-3	-	-	TGTGCCAGCGGGCCTTCTAGCACAGATACGCAGTATTTT	CASGPSSTDTQYF
TRBV28	TRBJ1-2	-	-	TGTGCCAGCGTCCCGGGAGGGGAATTAAATGGCTACACCTTC	CASVPGGELNGYTF
TRBV2	TRBJ2-1	-	-	TGTGCCAGCAGTGACAGGGGTGTACCCATGGATGAGCAGTTCTTC	CASSDRGVPMDEQFF
TRBV7-8	TRBJ2-7	-	-	TGTGCCAGCAGCTGGGGCGGAAAATCCTACGAGCAGTACTTC	CASSWGGKSYEQYF
TRBV5-4	TRBJ2-5	-	TRBD2	TGTGCCAGCAGCTCCCGACTAGCGGGAGTGGTAGAGACCCAGTACTTC	CASSSRLAGVVETQYF
TRBV4-1	TRBJ2-5	-	TRBD2	TGCGCCAGCAGCCAAGAGACTAGCGAAGAGACCCAGTACTTC	CASSQETSEETQYF